This T cell receptor (beta chain) was retrieved from a study of blood T cell repertoires in COVID-19. About the research overall: Some COVID-19 samples were acute and others convalescent; all came from the United States, Italy and Spain. Nucleic acid was either cDNA or gDNA, and it came from T cells, B-cell-depleted T cells, or PBMCs.

Per the authors' pipeline: Amplification of reference gene primers was used by the study to estimate nucleated cell counts. TCRdb's copy holds only in-frame clones and misses some; the assay was immunoSEQ multiplex PCR. V and J calls and clone size follow that table, whereas D and trimming were derived from the DNA. The sample lists about 100,000 clones, 65% to 75% occurring once. CDR3 size: 15 residues. CDR1 is MNHNS and CDR2 is SASEGT in the germline V gene. The V and J ends lost 1 base and 5 bases respectively, with 14 bases between them. The rearrangement links TRBV6-1 to TRBJ2-5, with a possible D match to TRBD1 (6 bases). This sequence originates from an elderly man with acute or convalescent COVID-19. The sequencing input was peripheral blood. The CDR3 sequence: CASSEGQQGTETQYF. CDR3 bases: TGTGCCAGCAGTGAAGGCCAACAGGGTACGGAGACCCAGTACTTC.